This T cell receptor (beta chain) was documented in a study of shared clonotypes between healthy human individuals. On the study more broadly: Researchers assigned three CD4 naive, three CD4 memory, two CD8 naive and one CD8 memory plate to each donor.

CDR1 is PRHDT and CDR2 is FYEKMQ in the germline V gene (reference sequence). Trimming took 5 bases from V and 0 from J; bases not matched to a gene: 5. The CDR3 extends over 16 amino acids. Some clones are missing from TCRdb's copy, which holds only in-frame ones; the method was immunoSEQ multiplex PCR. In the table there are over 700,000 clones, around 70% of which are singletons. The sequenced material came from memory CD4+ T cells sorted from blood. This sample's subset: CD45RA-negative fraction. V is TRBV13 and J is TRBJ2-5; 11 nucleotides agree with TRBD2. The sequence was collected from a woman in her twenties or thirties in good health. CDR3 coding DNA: TGTGCCAGCAGCCGGCCGACTAGCGGGGACCAAGAGACCCAGTACTTC. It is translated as CASSRPTSGDQETQYF. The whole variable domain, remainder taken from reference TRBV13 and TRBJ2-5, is AAGVIQSPRHLIKEKRETATLKCYPIPRHDTVYWYQQGPGQDPQFLISFYEKMQSDKGSIPDRFSAQQFSDYHSELNMSSLELGDSALYFCASSRPTSGDQETQYFGPGTRLLVL.